The 24 T cell receptor beta chains below come from one sample, sequenced in a study of CXCR3-negative and CXCR3-positive naive CD8 T cells. In preparing the TRB cDNA libraries, 5' RACE with UMI labels was used. TCRdb re-called the 5' RACE reads and catalogs CDR3 proteins one per entry, DNA excluded. This listing includes 65,000 to 75,000 distinct CDR3 sequences. The sequenced sample was naive CXCR3- CD8+ T cells from blood. Specified subset: CD45RO-CCR7+CD27+CD95- naive CD8+ T cells lacking CXCR3 (TNR3-). The receptors were gathered from a human donor in good health. Some clones in this sample may be carry-over from other donors' samples.

V is TRBV7-6 and J is TRBJ1-2; there is no DNA to check the TCRdb D call of TRBD1. The V gene's germline CDR1 is SGHVS and CDR2 FNYEAQ. The CDR3 length is 14 residues. The CDR3: CASSPNPGTDGYTF.

The CDR3 reads CASGSIGGTSGGRAYEQYF. The V gene is TRBV5-1, the J gene TRBJ2-7; TCRdb designates TRBD2, a call that cannot be tested without DNA. This CDR3 region has 19 residues. Germline V gene lookup returns CDR1 SGHRS and CDR2 YFSETQ.

The chain couples TRBV28 to TRBJ2-7; TCRdb reports TRBD2, a call that lacks DNA to check it against. The CDR3 totals 17 residues. Germline-derived CDR1 and CDR2 are MDHEN and SYDVKM. CDR3 region: CASCTGTSRLFVYEQYF.

Frequency places this clonotype as medium-sized. The chain employs TRBV21-1 and TRBJ2-2. TRBV21-1 corresponds to a pseudogene. The CDR3 contains 12 residues. The CDR3 here is CARYNGPGELFF.

This chain joins TRBV12-3 or TRBV12-4 and TRBJ2-7; TCRdb's D call of TRBD1 is untestable without DNA. The CDR3 is made up of 15 amino acids. CDR3 amino acids: CASSLDGTEAYEQYF.

The V gene is TRBV4-2, the J gene TRBJ2-1; with no DNA, the TCRdb D assignment of TRBD1 cannot be verified. Germline V CDR1 and CDR2: LGHNA, YNFKEQ. The CDR3 is made up of 12 amino acids. CDR3 region: CASSQGDRVRFF.

The rearrangement uses TRBV10-3 and TRBJ1-2; there is no DNA to check the TCRdb D call of TRBD1. Germline CDR1 ENHRY, CDR2 SYGVKD. The CDR3 runs 11 residues. CDR3 sequence: CAIRQGNGYTF.

The J gene is TRBJ2-2, the V gene TRBV27. CDR1 is MNHEY and CDR2 is SMNVEV in the germline V gene (reference sequence). The CDR3 covers 11 residues. This CDR3 is CAGTITGELFF.

This sequence joins TRBV6-5 and TRBJ1-3; TCRdb calls TRBD1, which cannot be checked without DNA. The CDR3 totals 22 residues. The germline V gene has CDR1 MNHEY and CDR2 SVGAGI. CDR3 residues: CASSPMPLRGQGITYSGNTIYF.

The rearrangement links TRBV5-1 to TRBJ2-1; the D call from TCRdb, TRBD2, cannot be confirmed without DNA. Germline-derived CDR1 and CDR2 are SGHRS and YFSETQ. CDR3 size: 15 residues. CDR3 sequence: CASSLTSGGAYEQFF.

The chain is built from TRBV6-5 and TRBJ2-5. The CDR3 consists of 13 residues. Germline V CDR1 and CDR2: MNHEY, SVGAGI. This CDR3 reads CASSYGVQETQYF.

The V gene is TRBV7-9, the J gene TRBJ2-2; TCRdb lists TRBD2, though no DNA is available to test this call. This CDR3 contains 16 residues. The V gene's germline CDR1 is SEHNR and CDR2 FQNEAQ (reference sequence). The CDR3 loop reads CASSSTSGRHTGELFF.

The chain recombines TRBV6-5 with TRBJ2-1. Germline CDR1 MNHEY, CDR2 SVGAGI. The CDR3 contains 16 residues. CDR3 amino acids: CASSYSSGGSYNEQFF.

J is TRBJ2-7 and V is TRBV29-1. The CDR3 is 15 residues long. The germline CDR1 and CDR2 sequences are SQVTM and ANQGSEA. The CDR3 spells CSSQVIQVSSYEQYF.

The chain is built from TRBV7-9 and TRBJ2-7. Germline V gene data show CDR1 as SEHNR and CDR2 as FQNEAQ (reference sequence). The CDR3 loop spans 14 amino acids. The CDR3 region is CASSLGASMYEQYF. The full variable domain, with the rest looked up from reference TRBV7-9 and TRBJ2-7, is DTGVSQNPRHKITKRGQNVTFRCDPISEHNRLYWYRQTLGQGPEFLTYFQNEAQLEKSRLLSDRFSAERPKGSFSTLEIQRTEQGDSAMYLCASSLGASMYEQYFGPGTRLTVT.

V gene TRBV6-5 combines with J gene TRBJ1-1; TCRdb picks TRBD1, but there is no DNA to check that call. Germline V lookup: CDR1 MNHEY, CDR2 SVGAGI. The CDR3 is made up of 15 amino acids. The CDR3 sequence: CASSYLQGGKAEAFF.

V and J are TRBV7-9 and TRBJ1-5. The CDR3 sequence is 13 residues long. CDR1 and CDR2 from the germline V gene are SEHNR and FQNEAQ (reference sequence). The CDR3 reads CASSLADEQPQHF.

The chain employs TRBV4-3 and TRBJ1-1; TCRdb indicates TRBD1, and absent DNA this call remains unverified. The CDR3 sequence is 15 residues long. Germline V lookup: CDR1 LGHNA, CDR2 YSLEER. The CDR3 region is CASSQEQGSWTEAFF.

The chain joins TRBV4-1 to TRBJ2-1; there is no DNA to check the TCRdb D call of TRBD2. The CDR3 has 13 residues. Germline CDR1 reads MGHRA; CDR2 reads YSYEKL. The CDR3 protein is CASSPRLAAEQFF.

The V call is TRBV6-5, the J call TRBJ2-1; TCRdb proposes TRBD2, but this gene call is untestable without DNA. The germline gives CDR1 MNHEY, CDR2 SVGAGI. CDR3 length: 15 residues. The chain's CDR3 is CASSPTSPPYNEQFF.

The chain has TRBV29-1 and TRBJ1-3; the TCRdb D gene call, TRBD1, has no DNA to confirm it. The germline CDR1 and CDR2 sequences are SQVTM and ANQGSEA. The CDR3 extends over 14 amino acids. CDR3 sequence: CSAKQVPSGNTIYF. Using reference TRBV29-1 and TRBJ1-3 for the parts outside the CDR3, the full variable domain is SAVISQKPSRDICQRGTSLTIQCQVDSQVTMMFWYRQQPGQSLTLIATANQGSEATYESGFVIDKFPISRPNLTFSTLTVSNMSPEDSSIYLCSAKQVPSGNTIYFGEGSWLTVV.

This chain uses TRBV2 with TRBJ1-1. This CDR3 has 14 residues. Looked up from germline, CDR1 is SNHLY and CDR2 is FYNNEI. CDR3 residues: CASSETGMNTEAFF.

The V gene is TRBV7-8, the J gene TRBJ2-7; as DNA is missing, the TRBD1 call by TCRdb cannot be tested. The CDR3 is 14 amino acids. The germline V gene encodes CDR1 SGHVS and CDR2 FQNEAQ. The chain's CDR3 is CASSPSPGSYEQYF.

The chain couples TRBV7-9 to TRBJ2-1; lacking DNA, the TRBD2 call made by TCRdb goes unchecked. CDR1 is SEHNR and CDR2 is FQNEAQ in the germline V gene (reference sequence). CDR3 length equals 13 residues. This CDR3 reads CASSSTRNNEQFF.